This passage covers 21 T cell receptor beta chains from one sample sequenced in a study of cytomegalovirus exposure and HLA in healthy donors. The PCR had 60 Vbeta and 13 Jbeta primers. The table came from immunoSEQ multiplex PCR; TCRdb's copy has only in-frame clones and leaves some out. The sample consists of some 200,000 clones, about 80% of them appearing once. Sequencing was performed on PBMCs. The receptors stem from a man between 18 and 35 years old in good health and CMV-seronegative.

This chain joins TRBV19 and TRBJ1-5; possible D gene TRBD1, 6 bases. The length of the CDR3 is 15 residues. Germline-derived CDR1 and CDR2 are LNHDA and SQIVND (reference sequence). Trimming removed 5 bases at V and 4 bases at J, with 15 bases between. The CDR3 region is CASSPGQTENQPQHF. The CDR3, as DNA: TGTGCCAGTAGTCCCGGACAGACCGAAAATCAGCCCCAGCATTTT.

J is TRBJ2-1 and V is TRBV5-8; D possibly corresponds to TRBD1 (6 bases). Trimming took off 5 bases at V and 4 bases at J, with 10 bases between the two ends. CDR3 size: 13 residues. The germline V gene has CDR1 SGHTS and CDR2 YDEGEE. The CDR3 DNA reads TGTGCCAGCAGGGTAGGACAGTACAATGAGCAGTTCTTC. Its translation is CASRVGQYNEQFF.

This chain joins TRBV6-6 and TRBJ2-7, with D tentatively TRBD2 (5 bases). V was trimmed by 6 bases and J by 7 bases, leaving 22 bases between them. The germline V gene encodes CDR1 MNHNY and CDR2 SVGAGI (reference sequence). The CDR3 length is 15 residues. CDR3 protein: CASSLEGSVIWEQYF. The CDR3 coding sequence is TGTGCCAGCAGCTTAGAGGGCTCCGTAATTTGGGAGCAGTACTTC.

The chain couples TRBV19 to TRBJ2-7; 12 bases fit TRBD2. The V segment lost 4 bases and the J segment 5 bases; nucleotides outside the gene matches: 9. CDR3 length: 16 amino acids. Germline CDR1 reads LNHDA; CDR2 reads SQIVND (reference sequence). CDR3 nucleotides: TGTGCCAGTAGTACGGGACTAGCGGGCGCCCCCCACGAGCAGTACTTC. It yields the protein CASSTGLAGAPHEQYF.

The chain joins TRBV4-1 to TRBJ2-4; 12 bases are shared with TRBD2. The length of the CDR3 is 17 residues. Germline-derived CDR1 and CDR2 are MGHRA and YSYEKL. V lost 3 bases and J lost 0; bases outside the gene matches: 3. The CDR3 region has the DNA TGCGCCAGCAGCCACGCTAGCGGGAGGGGAGCCAAAAACATTCAGTACTTC. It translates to CASSHASGRGAKNIQYF.

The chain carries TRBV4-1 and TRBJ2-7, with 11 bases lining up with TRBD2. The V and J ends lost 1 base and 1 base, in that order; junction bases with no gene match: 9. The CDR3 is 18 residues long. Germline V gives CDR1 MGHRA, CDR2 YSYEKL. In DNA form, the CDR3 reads TGCGCCAGCAGCCAAGTCGTTAGCGGGACTAGCGGTTCCTACGAGCAGTACTTC. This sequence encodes CASSQVVSGTSGSYEQYF.

Written as DNA, the CDR3 is TGCGCCAGCAGCCAAGAAGAGGAGACAGGCAATCAGCCCCAGCATTTT. Translated, it gives CASSQEEETGNQPQHF. V is TRBV4-1 and J is TRBJ1-5; tentative D call: TRBD1 (5 bases). Germline V gives CDR1 MGHRA, CDR2 YSYEKL. Trimming pared 0 bases from V and 2 bases from J, leaving 11 bases between. There are 16 residues in the CDR3.

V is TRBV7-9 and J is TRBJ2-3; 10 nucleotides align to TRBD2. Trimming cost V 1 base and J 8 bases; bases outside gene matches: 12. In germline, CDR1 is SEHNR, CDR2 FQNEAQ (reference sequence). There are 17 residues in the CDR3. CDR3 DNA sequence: TGTGCCAGCAGCTTAGGTGGACTAGCGGTTTGGGAAGGTACGCAGTATTTT. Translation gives CASSLGGLAVWEGTQYF.

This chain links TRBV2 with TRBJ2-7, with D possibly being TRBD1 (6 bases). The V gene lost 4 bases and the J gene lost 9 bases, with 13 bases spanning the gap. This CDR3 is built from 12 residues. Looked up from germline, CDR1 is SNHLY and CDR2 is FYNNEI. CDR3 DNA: TGTGCCAGCAGTGTTAAGGGGGTTGGGCAGTACTTC. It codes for CASSVKGVGQYF.

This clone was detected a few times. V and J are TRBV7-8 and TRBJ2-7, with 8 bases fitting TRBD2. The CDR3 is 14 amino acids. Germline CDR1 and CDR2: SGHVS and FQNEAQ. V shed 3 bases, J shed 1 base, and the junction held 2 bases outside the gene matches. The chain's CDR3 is CASSFTSGSYEQYF. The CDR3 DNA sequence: TGTGCCAGCAGCTTTACTAGCGGATCCTACGAGCAGTACTTC.

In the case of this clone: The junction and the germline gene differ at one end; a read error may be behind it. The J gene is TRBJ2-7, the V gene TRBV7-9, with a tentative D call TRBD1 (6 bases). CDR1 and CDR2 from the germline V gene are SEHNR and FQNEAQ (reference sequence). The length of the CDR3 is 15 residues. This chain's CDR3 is CSSSAKQGKGYEQYF. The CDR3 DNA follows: TGTTCCAGCAGCGCCAAACAGGGTAAAGGCTACGAGCAGTACTTC.

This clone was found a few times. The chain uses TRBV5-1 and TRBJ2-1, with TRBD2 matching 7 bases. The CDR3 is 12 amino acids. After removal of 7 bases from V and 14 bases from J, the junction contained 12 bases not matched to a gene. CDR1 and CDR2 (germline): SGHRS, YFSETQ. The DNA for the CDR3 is TGCGCCAGCCGGCCTGCGGGGGATTCGGAGTTCTTC. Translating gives CASRPAGDSEFF. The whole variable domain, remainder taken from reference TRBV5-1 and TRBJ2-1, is KAGVTQTPRYLIKTRGQQVTLSCSPISGHRSVSWYQQTPGQGLQFLFEYFSETQRNKGNFPGRFSGRQFSNSRSEMNVSTLELGDSALYLCASRPAGDSEFFGPGTRLTVL.

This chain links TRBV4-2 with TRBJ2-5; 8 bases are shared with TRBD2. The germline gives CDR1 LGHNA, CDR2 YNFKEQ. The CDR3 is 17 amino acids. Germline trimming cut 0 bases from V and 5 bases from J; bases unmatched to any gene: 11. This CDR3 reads CASSQEPSGPRAETQYF. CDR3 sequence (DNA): TGTGCCAGCAGCCAAGAACCTAGCGGGCCTCGGGCGGAGACCCAGTACTTC.

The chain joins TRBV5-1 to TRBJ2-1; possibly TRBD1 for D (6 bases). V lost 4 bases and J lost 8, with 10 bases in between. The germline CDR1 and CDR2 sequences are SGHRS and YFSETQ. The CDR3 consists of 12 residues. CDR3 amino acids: CASSGQHDEQFF. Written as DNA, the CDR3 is TGCGCCAGCAGCGGACAGCACGATGAGCAGTTCTTC.

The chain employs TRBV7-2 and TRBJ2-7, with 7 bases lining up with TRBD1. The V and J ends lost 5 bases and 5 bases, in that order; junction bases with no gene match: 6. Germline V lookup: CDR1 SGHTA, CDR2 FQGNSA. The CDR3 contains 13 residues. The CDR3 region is CASSRRGWDEQYF. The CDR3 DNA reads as TGTGCCAGCAGCCGCAGGGGGTGGGACGAGCAGTACTTC.

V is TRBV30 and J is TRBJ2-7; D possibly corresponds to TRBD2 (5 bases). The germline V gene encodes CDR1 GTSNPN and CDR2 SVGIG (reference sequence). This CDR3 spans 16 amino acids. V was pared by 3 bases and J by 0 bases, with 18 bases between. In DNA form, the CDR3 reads TGTGCCTGGAGCCCCCCACGACGGACTCCCTCCTACGAGCAGTACTTC. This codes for CAWSPPRRTPSYEQYF.

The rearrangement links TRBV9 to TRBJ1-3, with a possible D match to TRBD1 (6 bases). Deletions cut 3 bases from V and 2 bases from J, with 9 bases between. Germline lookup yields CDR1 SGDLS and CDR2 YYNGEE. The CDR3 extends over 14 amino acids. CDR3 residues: CASSAWTAGNTIYF. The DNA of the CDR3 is TGTGCCAGCAGCGCCTGGACAGCTGGAAACACCATATATTTT.

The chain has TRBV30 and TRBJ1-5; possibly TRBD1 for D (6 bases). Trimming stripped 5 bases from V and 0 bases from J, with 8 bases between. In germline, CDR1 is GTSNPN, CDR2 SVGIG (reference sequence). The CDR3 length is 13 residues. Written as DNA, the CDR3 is TGTGCCTGGCAGGGGAATAGCAATCAGCCCCAGCATTTT. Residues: CAWQGNSNQPQHF.

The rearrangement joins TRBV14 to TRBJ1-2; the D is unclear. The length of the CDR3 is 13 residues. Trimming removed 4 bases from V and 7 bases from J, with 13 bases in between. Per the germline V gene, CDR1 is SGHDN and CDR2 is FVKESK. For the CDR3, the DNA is TGTGCCAGCAGCCGAGGAGCAACCCCTGGCTACACCTTC. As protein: CASSRGATPGYTF.

The CDR3 loop is CASLGQDNSYEQYF. CDR3 in DNA: TGTGCCAGCCTTGGGCAGGACAACTCCTACGAGCAGTACTTC. The genes are TRBV2 and TRBJ2-7; the D gene is possibly TRBD1 (5 bases). The CDR3 runs to 14 residues. Germline V gene lookup returns CDR1 SNHLY and CDR2 FYNNEI. Trimming cost V 8 bases and J 0 bases, with 14 bases left between them.

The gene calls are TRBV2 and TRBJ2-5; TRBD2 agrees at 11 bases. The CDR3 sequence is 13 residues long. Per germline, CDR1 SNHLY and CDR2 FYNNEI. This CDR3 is CATSGSNQETQYF. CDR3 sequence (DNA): TGTGCAACTAGCGGGAGTAACCAAGAGACCCAGTACTTC.